The 27 T cell receptor beta chains given below trace back to one sample, sequenced in a study of monozygotic twins with inflammatory bowel disease. TCRdb re-called the 5' RACE reads; one entry per CDR3 protein, DNA not given. The listing records over 150,000 distinct CDR3 sequences. Sequenced input: blood. The receptors originated from a human donor with ulcerative colitis or Crohn's disease, or a healthy co-twin of an affected twin (not recorded which).

The genes are TRBV10-3 and TRBJ2-5; TCRdb calls TRBD1, which cannot be checked without DNA. This CDR3 is built from 15 residues. Germline assignment: CDR1 ENHRY and CDR2 SYGVKD. The chain's CDR3 is CAIREPGQGQETQYF.

This chain uses TRBV2 with TRBJ2-7. Per germline, CDR1 SNHLY and CDR2 FYNNEI. The CDR3 runs to 12 residues. CDR3 loop: CASNRVSYEQYF.

The chain uses TRBV2 and TRBJ1-5; TCRdb names TRBD1, which stays unverified in the absence of DNA. CDR1 is SNHLY and CDR2 is FYNNEI in the germline V gene. The CDR3 is 17 amino acids. The CDR3 protein is CASSDRRDPYSNQPQHF.

This chain links TRBV7-2 with TRBJ2-1; TCRdb's assignment of TRBD1 cannot be checked, as there is no DNA. This CDR3 has 14 amino acids. Per germline, CDR1 SGHTA and CDR2 FQGNSA. The chain's CDR3 is CASSLRTRGNEQFF.

The genes are TRBV7-2 and TRBJ1-1. CDR1 and CDR2 from the germline V gene are SGHTA and FQGNSA. CDR3 length: 17 residues. The CDR3 sequence is CASSLGERGSMDTEAFF.

The chain uses TRBV15 and TRBJ2-2; TCRdb returns TRBD2, unconfirmable since there is no DNA. CDR3 length equals 15 residues. Germline V CDR1 and CDR2: LNHNV, YYDKDF (reference sequence). CDR3 amino acids: CATSSSLRFSGELFF.

V gene TRBV5-4 combines with J gene TRBJ2-7; TCRdb proposes TRBD2, but this gene call is untestable without DNA. The CDR3 extends over 15 amino acids. Looked up from germline, CDR1 is SGHNT and CDR2 is YYREEE (reference sequence). CDR3 sequence reads: CASSRGLAETYEQYF.

The V gene is TRBV5-1, the J gene TRBJ2-3; the D call of TRBD2 rests on TCRdb alone, since no DNA is present to check it. The germline V gene has CDR1 SGHRS and CDR2 YFSETQ. The CDR3 loop spans 15 amino acids. CDR3 amino acids: CASSWGLEGADTQYF.

This sequence joins TRBV5-4 and TRBJ2-5; TCRdb names TRBD2, which stays unverified in the absence of DNA. The CDR3 has 14 residues. Germline-derived CDR1 and CDR2 are SGHNT and YYREEE (reference sequence). The CDR3 loop is CASSLATSVETQYF.

V usage is TRBV5-1 and J usage is TRBJ2-5; TCRdb picks TRBD2, but there is no DNA to check that call. This CDR3 is built from 16 residues. In germline, CDR1 is SGHRS, CDR2 YFSETQ. The chain's CDR3 is CASSLNRGQIQETQYF.

The rearrangement links TRBV5-1 to TRBJ2-5; no DNA is available, so the TRBD1 call from TCRdb remains unchecked. Germline lookup yields CDR1 SGHRS and CDR2 YFSETQ. The CDR3 covers 11 residues. The chain's CDR3 is CASSLSGTCYF.

This chain links TRBV20-1 with TRBJ1-5; the D gene TCRdb calls, TRBD1, cannot be checked with no DNA. Germline assignment: CDR1 DFQATT and CDR2 SNEGSKA (reference sequence). This CDR3 contains 16 residues. The CDR3 region is CSARIQGQGNNQPQHF.

The chain joins TRBV7-2 to TRBJ1-5. The CDR3 loop spans 13 amino acids. Looked up from germline, CDR1 is SGHTA and CDR2 is FQGNSA. The CDR3 region is CASSPDFYQPQHF.

The chain couples TRBV27 to TRBJ2-1; there is no DNA to check the TCRdb D call of TRBD1. This CDR3 has 14 amino acids. Germline-derived CDR1 and CDR2 are MNHEY and SMNVEV (reference sequence). The CDR3 protein is CASRLSPPGNEQFF.

The J gene is TRBJ2-3, the V gene TRBV27. The CDR3 is made up of 14 amino acids. Germline lookup yields CDR1 MNHEY and CDR2 SMNVEV (reference sequence). The CDR3 sequence: CASRVRPSTDTQYF.

The V and J genes are TRBV3-1 and TRBJ1-2; the TCRdb call, TRBD1, lacks DNA for checking. This CDR3 has 13 residues. The germline V gene has CDR1 LGHDT and CDR2 YNNKEL (reference sequence). CDR3 in amino acids: CASSQEGEYGYTF. The full variable domain, in which reference TRBV3-1 and TRBJ1-2 provide the parts outside the CDR3, is DTAVSQTPKYLVTQMGNDKSIKCEQNLGHDTMYWYKQDSKKFLKIMFSYNNKELIINETVPNRFSPKSPDKAHLNLHINSLELGDSAVYFCASSQEGEYGYTFGSGTRLTVV.

The genes are TRBV20-1 and TRBJ2-7; TCRdb outputs TRBD1, but without DNA this stays unchecked. From germline, CDR1 is DFQATT and CDR2 SNEGSKA (reference sequence). The CDR3 covers 15 residues. CDR3 sequence: CSARFLGDREYEQYF.

The chain links TRBV6-2 or TRBV6-3 to TRBJ2-7; without DNA, the TCRdb call of TRBD2 cannot be checked. Germline CDR1 and CDR2: MNHEY and SVGEGT. This CDR3 is 17 amino acids long. CDR3 in amino acids: CASSYSRPGGSVYEQYF.

The chain combines TRBV5-1 with TRBJ2-2. The germline V gene has CDR1 SGHRS and CDR2 YFSETQ. The CDR3 loop spans 15 amino acids. CDR3 residues: CASSSELANTGELFF.

The rearrangement uses TRBV18 and TRBJ2-7. The CDR3 has 15 residues. Germline V gives CDR1 KGHSH, CDR2 LQKENI. CDR3 region: CASSPPEEWAYEQYF.

The V and J genes are TRBV29-1 and TRBJ2-2; the TCRdb D gene call, TRBD2, has no DNA to confirm it. The CDR3 sequence is 14 residues long. Germline loops: CDR1 SQVTM, CDR2 ANQGSEA. The CDR3 region is CSAAGDLNTGELFF.

This CDR3 reads CASSPPTGTYEQYF. The rearrangement joins TRBV28 to TRBJ2-7; TCRdb's D call, TRBD1, is unchecked because there is no DNA. Germline CDR1 and CDR2: MDHEN and SYDVKM. CDR3 length equals 14 residues.

The gene calls are TRBV6-5 and TRBJ2-3. This CDR3 is built from 15 residues. CDR1 and CDR2 (germline): MNHEY, SVGAGI. The CDR3 spells CASSYSLEPTDTQYF.

Here the CDR3 reads CASSQASNQPQHF. This sequence joins TRBV18 and TRBJ1-5. This CDR3 is built from 13 residues. Germline lookup yields CDR1 KGHSH and CDR2 LQKENI.

The chain combines TRBV10-3 with TRBJ2-3; TCRdb's D call, TRBD2, is unchecked because there is no DNA. CDR3 length: 13 residues. From germline, CDR1 is ENHRY and CDR2 SYGVKD. The CDR3 region is CAISDAAPDTQYF.

The V call is TRBV9, the J call TRBJ2-3; checking the TCRdb D call of TRBD2 is not possible without DNA. CDR1 and CDR2 from the germline V gene are SGDLS and YYNGEE. The CDR3 length is 17 residues. The CDR3 reads CASSSRPTTPSTDTQYF.

The chain combines TRBV18 with TRBJ2-3; TCRdb proposes TRBD1, but this gene call is untestable without DNA. The CDR3 length is 18 residues. The germline CDR1 and CDR2 sequences are KGHSH and LQKENI. CDR3 sequence: CASSPLEGHHSFTDTQYF. Looking up the rest from reference TRBV18 and TRBJ2-3 gives the full variable domain: NAGVMQNPRHLVRRRGQEARLRCSPMKGHSHVYWYRQLPEEGLKFMVYLQKENIIDESGMPKERFSAEFPKEGPSILRIQQVVRGDSAAYFCASSPLEGHHSFTDTQYFGPGTRLTVL.